The rows below give T cell receptor beta chains drawn from one sample of a study of blood T cell repertoires in COVID-19. Sequenced by immunoSEQ multiplex PCR; TCRdb stores in-frame clones only, minus some. The sample includes hundreds of thousands of clones, approximately 89% of them seen just once. Sequencing used peripheral blood. These receptors were obtained from a woman aged 25 to 45 with COVID-19, enrolled during active disease. CDR3s include the opening cysteine and the closing phenylalanine or tryptophan. D genes are given only for firm matches. Not every row has a clone size; where given, it reads once, few, many or a size class.

V,D,size,J,CDR3,DNA
TRBV28,-,-,TRBJ2-6,CASETGSGANVLTF,TGTGCCAGTGAAACGGGCTCTGGGGCCAACGTCCTGACTTTC
TRBV11-2,-,-,TRBJ1-6,CASSLQSDNSPLHF,TGTGCCAGCAGCCTCCAGTCAGATAATTCACCCCTCCACTTT
TRBV4-1,TRBD2,-,TRBJ2-1,CASRTSGSNEQFF,TGCGCCAGCAGGACTAGCGGGAGCAATGAGCAGTTCTTC
TRBV10-3,-,few,TRBJ1-5,CAISDRENQPQHF,TGTGCCATCAGTGATAGGGAGAATCAGCCCCAGCATTTT
TRBV29-1,TRBD2,few,TRBJ2-3,CSVEGLAGAFRDTQYF,TGCAGCGTTGAGGGACTAGCGGGAGCCTTCAGAGATACGCAGTATTTT
TRBV7-9,TRBD1,-,TRBJ1-6,CASSSDRVNSPLHF,TGTGCCAGCAGCTCAGACAGGGTGAATTCACCCCTCCACTTT
TRBV9,-,-,TRBJ1-1,CASSVVRNTEAFF,TGTGCCAGCAGCGTAGTCCGGAACACTGAAGCTTTCTTT
TRBV10-3,-,-,TRBJ2-1,CAISPQGYGSNEQFF,TGTGCCATCAGCCCACAGGGTTATGGCTCCAATGAGCAGTTCTTC
TRBV6-5,-,once,TRBJ1-5,CASSYGARNQPQHF,TGTGCCAGCAGTTATGGGGCCCGAAATCAGCCCCAGCATTTT
TRBV5-1,TRBD1,-,TRBJ1-1,CASSLGGQSNTEAFF,TGCGCCAGCAGCTTGGGGGGACAGTCGAACACTGAAGCTTTCTTT
TRBV6-5,-,-,TRBJ1-6,CASSYQDNSPLHF,TGTGCCAGCAGTTACCAGGATAATTCACCCCTCCACTTT
TRBV18,-,-,TRBJ2-2,CASSPSAGTNTGELFF,TGTGCCAGCTCACCTTCTGCAGGGACGAACACCGGGGAGCTGTTTTTT
TRBV27,TRBD2,-,TRBJ2-1,CASRSMRAGGKNEQFF,TGTGCCAGCAGGAGTATGAGAGCGGGGGGAAAAAATGAGCAGTTCTTC
TRBV6-2/TRBV6-3,-,-,TRBJ1-1,CASSLQGRIVAFF,TGTGCCAGCAGTTTACAGGGAAGAATCGTGGCTTTCTTT
TRBV3-1/TRBV3-2,TRBD2,-,TRBJ2-1,CASSPEGLSSNNEQFF,TGTGCCAGCAGCCCAGAGGGACTATCTTCCAACAATGAGCAGTTCTTC
TRBV13,-,-,TRBJ1-1,CASSIGQKAFF,TGTGCCAGCAGCATAGGACAGAAAGCTTTCTTT
TRBV6-5,TRBD1,-,TRBJ1-2,CASISGTGDNYGYTF,TGTGCCAGCATTTCCGGGACAGGAGATAACTATGGCTACACCTTC
TRBV11-3,-,-,TRBJ2-2,CASSSRSSNTGELFF,TGTGCCAGCAGCTCCCGAAGCTCGAACACCGGGGAGCTGTTTTTT
TRBV28,TRBD2,-,TRBJ2-1,CASSFISGGARNEQFF,TGTGCCAGCAGTTTTATTAGCGGGGGGGCCCGGAATGAGCAGTTCTTC
TRBV19,-,-,TRBJ2-3,CASSIGQNTDTQYF,TGTGCCAGTAGTATTGGACAGAACACAGATACGCAGTATTTT
TRBV30,-,-,TRBJ1-3,CAWGRGTSGNTIYF,TGTGCCTGGGGGCGCGGGACCTCTGGAAACACCATATATTTT
TRBV7-6,-,-,TRBJ2-2,CASSLLTTNTGELFF,TGTGCCAGCAGCTTACTGACAACGAACACCGGGGAGCTGTTTTTT
TRBV4-3,-,-,TRBJ2-3,CASSQAPQGGTTDTQYF,TGCGCCAGCAGCCAGGCCCCCCAGGGCGGAACCACAGATACGCAGTATTTT
TRBV7-2,-,-,TRBJ2-3,CASSLVREDTQYF,TGTGCCAGCAGCTTAGTTAGGGAGGATACGCAGTATTTT
TRBV5-1,TRBD1,-,TRBJ2-6,CASSYSGTVTSGANVLTF,TGCGCCAGCAGCTACTCCGGGACAGTGACCTCTGGGGCCAACGTCCTGACTTTC
TRBV5-6,TRBD1,-,TRBJ1-5,CASSLRQGAGQPQHF,TGTGCCAGCAGCTTGAGGCAGGGGGCAGGTCAGCCCCAGCATTTT
TRBV4-3,-,-,TRBJ1-3,CASSQDSGISGNTIYF,TGCGCCAGCAGCCAAGACTCAGGAATCTCTGGAAACACCATATATTTT
TRBV2,-,few,TRBJ1-2,CASSDEGVYGYTF,TGTGCCAGCAGTGACGAGGGTGTCTATGGCTACACCTTC
TRBV28,TRBD1,-,TRBJ1-2,CASSARDSTIFYGYTF,TGTGCCAGCAGTGCCCGGGACAGTACGATTTTCTATGGCTACACCTTC
TRBV6-2/TRBV6-3,-,-,TRBJ1-3,CASSYKAGKSSGNTIYF,TGTGCCAGCAGTTACAAGGCGGGAAAGAGCTCTGGAAACACCATATATTTT
TRBV15,-,-,TRBJ1-5,CATSRDKGVWQPQHF,TGTGCCACCAGCAGAGATAAAGGGGTGTGGCAGCCCCAGCATTTT
TRBV28,TRBD1,-,TRBJ1-2,CASKQGVSYTF,TGTGCCAGCAAGCAGGGGGTGAGCTACACCTTC
TRBV19,-,few,TRBJ1-1,CASSIEGQGGTEAFF,TGTGCCAGTAGTATAGAAGGCCAGGGAGGTACTGAAGCTTTCTTT
TRBV29-1,TRBD1,-,TRBJ2-5,CSVILTGAETQYF,TGCAGCGTCATACTGACAGGGGCAGAGACCCAGTACTTC
TRBV30,-,-,TRBJ1-3,CAWRDGGTGNTIYF,TGTGCCTGGAGAGACGGGGGAACTGGAAACACCATATATTTT
TRBV5-1,-,-,TRBJ1-5,CASRRDSNQPQHF,TGCGCCAGCAGGCGGGACTCCAATCAGCCCCAGCATTTT
TRBV6-2/TRBV6-3,-,-,TRBJ1-5,CASSPDRYSNQPQHF,TGTGCCAGCAGCCCAGACAGATATAGCAATCAGCCCCAGCATTTT
TRBV6-6,-,-,TRBJ2-1,CASSWLAASSYNEQFF,TGTGCCAGCAGTTGGCTCGCGGCTAGCTCCTACAATGAGCAGTTCTTC
TRBV5-1,TRBD1,-,TRBJ1-2,CASSLQTGVYGYTF,TGCGCCAGCAGCTTACAGACAGGGGTTTATGGCTACACCTTC
TRBV19,-,-,TRBJ1-4,CASSPTATNEKLFF,TGTGCCAGTAGTCCGACAGCAACTAATGAAAAACTGTTTTTT
TRBV7-2,-,-,TRBJ1-2,CASSLVSGGGYYGYTF,TGTGCCAGCAGCTTAGTCTCCGGCGGCGGTTACTATGGCTACACCTTC
TRBV7-2,TRBD2,-,TRBJ2-5,CASSLVSTSGETQYF,TGTGCCAGCAGCTTAGTTTCGACTAGCGGGGAGACCCAGTACTTC
TRBV7-2,TRBD1,-,TRBJ1-5,CASSSTGGNQPQHF,TGTGCCAGCAGCTCGACAGGGGGCAATCAGCCCCAGCATTTT
TRBV2,TRBD2,-,TRBJ2-1,CASRSGTSGNYNEQFF,TGTGCCAGCAGATCCGGGACTAGCGGGAACTACAATGAGCAGTTCTTC
TRBV19,-,-,TRBJ1-1,CASSPTTTVNTEAFF,TGTGCCAGTAGTCCAACAACGACTGTGAACACTGAAGCTTTCTTT
TRBV19,TRBD1,-,TRBJ1-6,CASSIAGGGLIGNSPLHF,TGTGCCAGTAGTATAGCCGGAGGGGGCCTGATAGGGAATTCACCCCTCCACTTT